This is a list of T cell receptor beta chains from one sample in a study of cytomegalovirus exposure and HLA in healthy donors. Data came from immunoSEQ multiplex PCR; TCRdb stores just in-frame clones and leaves some out. Of under 400,000 clones listed, 80% to 90% are singletons. Material for sequencing was PBMCs. These receptors came from a woman aged 18 to 35 in good health and CMV-seronegative. The CDR3 runs from the conserved cysteine through the conserved F or W.

>TRBV27
CASSIQGPENPQHF
>TRBV28
CASSLAGGVNTEAFF
>TRBV7-9
CATPPQGNYGYTF
>TRBV2
CASSERVASDYNEQFF
>TRBV6-5
CASSYRDRGYEQYF
>TRBV20-1
CSTPLGETQYF
>TRBV25-1
CASSEYLGRAYEQYF
>TRBV6-1
CASSAAGGVDTQYF
>TRBV19
CASTPGLAGANGELFF
>TRBV15
CATSRDRATGDGQPQHF
>TRBV27
CASSLSTGGLEAFF
>TRBV27
CASSGGLLQYF
>TRBV30
CAWNQNSGQPQHF
>TRBV6-6
CAAGTHTTNEKLFF
>TRBV6-1
CASSSFSTDTQYF
>TRBV5-1
CASSLASLAYEQYF
>TRBV11-2
CASSLEAGSYSPLHF
>TRBV14
CASSQFGRTLEAFF
>TRBV5-4
CASSRGTSGSFRGTDTQYF
>TRBV5-4
CASSLEASGRNEQFF
>TRBV9
CASSVGQGVEEKLFF
>TRBV27
CASSPRDRGANGYTF
>TRBV28
CASRGQGSSYEQYF
>TRBV25-1
CASSDPHTGAQDEQYF